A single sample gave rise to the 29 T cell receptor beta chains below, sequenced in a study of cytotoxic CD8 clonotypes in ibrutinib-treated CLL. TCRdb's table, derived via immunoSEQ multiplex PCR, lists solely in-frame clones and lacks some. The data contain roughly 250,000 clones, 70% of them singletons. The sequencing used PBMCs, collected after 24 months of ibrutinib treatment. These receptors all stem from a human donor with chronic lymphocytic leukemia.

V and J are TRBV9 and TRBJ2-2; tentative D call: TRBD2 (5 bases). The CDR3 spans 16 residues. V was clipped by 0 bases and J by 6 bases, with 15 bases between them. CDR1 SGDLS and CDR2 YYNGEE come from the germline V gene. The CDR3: CASSVATRRLAGELFF. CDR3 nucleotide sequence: TGTGCCAGCAGCGTAGCTACTCGGAGGTTGGCCGGGGAGCTGTTTTTT.

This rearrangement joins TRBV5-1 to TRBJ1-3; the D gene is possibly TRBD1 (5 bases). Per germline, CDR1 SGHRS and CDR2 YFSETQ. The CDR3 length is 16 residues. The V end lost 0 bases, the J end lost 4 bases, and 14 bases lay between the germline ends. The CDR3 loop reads CASSLGPQGVGNTIYF. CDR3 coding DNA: TGCGCCAGCAGCTTGGGTCCCCAGGGAGTAGGAAACACCATATATTTT. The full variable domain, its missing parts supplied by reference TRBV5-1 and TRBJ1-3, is KAGVTQTPRYLIKTRGQQVTLSCSPISGHRSVSWYQQTPGQGLQFLFEYFSETQRNKGNFPGRFSGRQFSNSRSEMNVSTLELGDSALYLCASSLGPQGVGNTIYFGEGSWLTVV.

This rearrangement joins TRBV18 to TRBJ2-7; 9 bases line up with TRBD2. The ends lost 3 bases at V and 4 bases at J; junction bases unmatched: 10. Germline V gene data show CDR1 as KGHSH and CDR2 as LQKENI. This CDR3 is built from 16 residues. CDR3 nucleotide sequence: TGTGCCAGCTCACCCCAGAATAGCGGGAGCGGATACGAGCAGTACTTC. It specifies CASSPQNSGSGYEQYF.

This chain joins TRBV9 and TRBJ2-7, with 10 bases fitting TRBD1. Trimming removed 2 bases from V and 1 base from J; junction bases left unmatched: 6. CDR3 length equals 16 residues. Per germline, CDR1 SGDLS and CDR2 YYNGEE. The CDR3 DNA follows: TGTGCCAGCAGCGTCTCCGGGACAGGGGCGTCCTACGAGCAGTACTTC. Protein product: CASSVSGTGASYEQYF.

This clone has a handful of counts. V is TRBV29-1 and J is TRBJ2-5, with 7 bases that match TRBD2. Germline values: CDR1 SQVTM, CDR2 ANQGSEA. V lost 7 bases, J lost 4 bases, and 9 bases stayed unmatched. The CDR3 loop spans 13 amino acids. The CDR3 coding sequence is TGCAGCGCGGTCGGGGGAGGGCCAGAGACCCAGTACTTC. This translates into CSAVGGGPETQYF.

Here the CDR3 reads CASSHGLAGGREQYF. The CDR3 DNA sequence: TGTGCCAGCAGCCATGGACTAGCGGGAGGTAGGGAGCAGTACTTC. V and J are TRBV14 and TRBJ2-7; 14 positions match TRBD2. The germline CDR1 and CDR2 sequences are SGHDN and FVKESK. CDR3 length: 15 residues. With 3 bases clipped from V and 7 bases from J, the junction kept 5 bases outside the gene matches.

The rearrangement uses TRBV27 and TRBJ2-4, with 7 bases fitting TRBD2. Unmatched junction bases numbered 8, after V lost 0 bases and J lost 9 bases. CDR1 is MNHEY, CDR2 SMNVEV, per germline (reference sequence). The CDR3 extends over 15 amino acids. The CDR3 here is CASSLSFSPGGIQYF. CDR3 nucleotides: TGTGCCAGCAGTTTATCTTTCTCCCCGGGGGGCATTCAGTACTTC.

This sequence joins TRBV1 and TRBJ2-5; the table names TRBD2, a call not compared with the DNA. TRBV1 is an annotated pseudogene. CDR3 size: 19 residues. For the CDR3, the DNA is TGCACCAGCAGCCAGATTTCAACCCCAAGCGGGAGGGCCCAAGAGACCCAGTACTTC. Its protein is CTSSQISTPSGRAQETQYF.

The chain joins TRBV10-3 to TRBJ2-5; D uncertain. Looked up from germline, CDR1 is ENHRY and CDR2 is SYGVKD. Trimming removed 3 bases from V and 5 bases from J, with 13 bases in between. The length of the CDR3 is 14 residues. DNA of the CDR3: TGTGCCATCAGTGACGGCCCCTCGGGCGAGACCCAGTACTTC. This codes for CAISDGPSGETQYF.

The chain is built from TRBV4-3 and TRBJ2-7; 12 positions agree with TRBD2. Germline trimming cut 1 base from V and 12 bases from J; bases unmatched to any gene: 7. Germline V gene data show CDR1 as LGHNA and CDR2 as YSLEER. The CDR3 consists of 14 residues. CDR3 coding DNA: TGCGCCAGCAGCCAAGGACTAGCGGGAGCGGTGCGGTACTTC. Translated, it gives CASSQGLAGAVRYF.

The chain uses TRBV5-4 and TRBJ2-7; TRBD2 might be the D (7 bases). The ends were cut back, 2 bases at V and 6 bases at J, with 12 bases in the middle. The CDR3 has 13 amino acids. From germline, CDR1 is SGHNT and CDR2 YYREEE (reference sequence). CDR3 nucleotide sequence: TGTGCCAGCAGCTTCGGGGGGCTAGCCGAGCAGTACTTC. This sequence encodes CASSFGGLAEQYF.

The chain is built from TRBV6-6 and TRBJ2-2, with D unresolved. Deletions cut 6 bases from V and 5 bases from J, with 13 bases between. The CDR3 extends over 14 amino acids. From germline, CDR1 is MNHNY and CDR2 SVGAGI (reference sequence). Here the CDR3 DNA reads TGTGCCAGCAGCCCCGGGCCATCGACCGGGGAGCTGTTTTTT. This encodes CASSPGPSTGELFF.

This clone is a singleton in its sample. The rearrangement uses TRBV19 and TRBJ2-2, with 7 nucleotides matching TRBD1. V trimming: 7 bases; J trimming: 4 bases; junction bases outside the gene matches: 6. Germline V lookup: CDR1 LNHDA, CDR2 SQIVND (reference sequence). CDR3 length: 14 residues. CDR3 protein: CASTTTGSTGELFF. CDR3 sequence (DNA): TGTGCCAGTACTACGACAGGGTCCACCGGGGAGCTGTTTTTT. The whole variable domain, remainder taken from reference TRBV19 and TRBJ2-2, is DGGITQSPKYLFRKEGQNVTLSCEQNLNHDAMYWYRQDPGQGLRLIYYSQIVNDFQKGDIAEGYSVSREKKESFPLTVTSAQKNPTAFYLCASTTTGSTGELFFGEGSRLTVL.

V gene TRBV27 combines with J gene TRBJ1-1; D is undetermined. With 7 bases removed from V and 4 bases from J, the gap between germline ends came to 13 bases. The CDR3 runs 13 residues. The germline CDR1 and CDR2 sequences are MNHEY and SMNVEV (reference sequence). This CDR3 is CASKAVTGTEAFF. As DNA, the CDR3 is TGTGCCAGCAAGGCCGTAACGGGCACTGAAGCTTTCTTT.

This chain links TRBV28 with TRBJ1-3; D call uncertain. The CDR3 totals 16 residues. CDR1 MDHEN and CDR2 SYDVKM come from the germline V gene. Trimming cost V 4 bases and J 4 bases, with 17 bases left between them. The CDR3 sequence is CASSSSSDRGGNTIYF. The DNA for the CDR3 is TGTGCCAGCAGTTCGTCATCCGACCGGGGAGGAAACACCATATATTTT.

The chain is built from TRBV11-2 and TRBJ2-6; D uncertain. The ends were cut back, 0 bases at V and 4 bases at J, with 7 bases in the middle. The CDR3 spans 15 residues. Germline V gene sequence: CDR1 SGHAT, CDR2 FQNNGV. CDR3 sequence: CASSLDLSGANVLTF. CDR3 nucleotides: TGTGCCAGCAGCTTAGATCTTTCCGGGGCCAACGTCCTGACTTTC.

CDR3 residues: CASSASGRLYNEQFF. Here the CDR3 DNA reads TGTGCCAGCAGCGCCTCGGGACGGTTATACAATGAGCAGTTCTTC. The chain is built from TRBV9 and TRBJ2-1; D is tentatively TRBD1 or TRBD2 (5 bases each). V was clipped by 3 bases and J by 4 bases, with 14 bases between them. This CDR3 contains 15 residues. Germline loops: CDR1 SGDLS, CDR2 YYNGEE.

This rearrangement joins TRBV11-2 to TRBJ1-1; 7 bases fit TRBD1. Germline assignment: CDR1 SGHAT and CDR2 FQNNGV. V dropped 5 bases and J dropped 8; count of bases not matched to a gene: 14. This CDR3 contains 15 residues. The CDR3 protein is CASSRPQTGPLEAFF. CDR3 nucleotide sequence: TGTGCCAGCAGCCGCCCCCAGACAGGGCCATTGGAAGCTTTCTTT.

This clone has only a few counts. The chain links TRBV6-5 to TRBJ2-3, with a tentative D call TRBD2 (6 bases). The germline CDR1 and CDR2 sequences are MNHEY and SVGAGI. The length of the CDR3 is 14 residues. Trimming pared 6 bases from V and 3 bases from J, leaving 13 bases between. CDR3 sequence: CASRGGITTDTQYF. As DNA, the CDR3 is TGTGCCAGCAGGGGCGGGATCACTACAGATACGCAGTATTTT.

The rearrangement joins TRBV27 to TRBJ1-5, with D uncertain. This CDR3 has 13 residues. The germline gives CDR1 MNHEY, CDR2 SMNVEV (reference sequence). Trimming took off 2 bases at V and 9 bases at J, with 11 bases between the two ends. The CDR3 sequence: CASSLKVGRPQHF. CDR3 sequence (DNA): TGTGCCAGCAGTTTAAAGGTAGGGAGGCCCCAGCATTTT.

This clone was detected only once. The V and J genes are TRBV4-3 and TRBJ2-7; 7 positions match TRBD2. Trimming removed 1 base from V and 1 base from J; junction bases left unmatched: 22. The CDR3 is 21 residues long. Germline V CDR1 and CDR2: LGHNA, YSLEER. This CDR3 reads CASSQGRLAAHQFSRSYEQYF. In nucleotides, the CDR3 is TGCGCCAGCAGCCAAGGTCGGCTAGCGGCTCATCAATTCAGTAGGTCCTACGAGCAGTACTTC.

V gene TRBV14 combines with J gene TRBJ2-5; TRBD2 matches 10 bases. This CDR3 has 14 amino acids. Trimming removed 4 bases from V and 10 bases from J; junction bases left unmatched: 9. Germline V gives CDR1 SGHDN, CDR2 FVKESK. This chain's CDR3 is CASSPLLAGEHQYF. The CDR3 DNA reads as TGTGCCAGCAGCCCTCTTCTAGCGGGAGAACACCAGTACTTC. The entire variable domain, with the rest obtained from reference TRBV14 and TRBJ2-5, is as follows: EAGVTQFPSHSVIEKGQTVTLRCDPISGHDNLYWYRRVMGKEIKFLLHFVKESKQDESGMPNNRFLAERTGGTYSTLKVQPAELEDSGVYFCASSPLLAGEHQYFGPGTRLLVL.

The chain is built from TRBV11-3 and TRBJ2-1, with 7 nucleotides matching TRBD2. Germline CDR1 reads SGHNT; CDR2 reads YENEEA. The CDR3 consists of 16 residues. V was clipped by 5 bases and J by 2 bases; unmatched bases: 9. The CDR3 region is CASSGAGVAPYNEQFF. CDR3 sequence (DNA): TGTGCCAGCAGCGGTGCGGGGGTCGCCCCCTACAATGAGCAGTTCTTC.

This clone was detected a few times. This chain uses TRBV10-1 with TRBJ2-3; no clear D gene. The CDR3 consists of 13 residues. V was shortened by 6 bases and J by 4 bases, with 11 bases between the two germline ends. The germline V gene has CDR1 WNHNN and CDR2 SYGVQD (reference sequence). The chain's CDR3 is CASRRGWADTQYF. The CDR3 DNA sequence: TGCGCCAGCAGACGTGGTTGGGCAGATACGCAGTATTTT.

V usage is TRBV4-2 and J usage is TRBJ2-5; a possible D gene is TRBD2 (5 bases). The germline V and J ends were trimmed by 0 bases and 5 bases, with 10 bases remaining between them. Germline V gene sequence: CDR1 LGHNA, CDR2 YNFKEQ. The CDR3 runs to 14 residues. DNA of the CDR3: TGTGCCAGCAGCCAAGATGGAGGAAAGGAGACCCAGTACTTC. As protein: CASSQDGGKETQYF.

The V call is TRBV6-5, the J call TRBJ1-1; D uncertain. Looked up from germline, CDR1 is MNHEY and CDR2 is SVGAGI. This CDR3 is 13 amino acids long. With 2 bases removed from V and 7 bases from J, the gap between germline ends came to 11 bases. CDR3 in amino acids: CASSYEGISEAFF. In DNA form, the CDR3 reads TGTGCCAGCAGTTACGAGGGTATCAGTGAAGCTTTCTTT.

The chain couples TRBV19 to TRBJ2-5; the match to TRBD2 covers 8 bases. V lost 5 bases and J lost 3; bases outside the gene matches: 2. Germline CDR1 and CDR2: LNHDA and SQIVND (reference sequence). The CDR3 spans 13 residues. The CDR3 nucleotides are TGTGCCAGTAGTCCACTAGCGGAAGAGACCCAGTACTTC. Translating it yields CASSPLAEETQYF.

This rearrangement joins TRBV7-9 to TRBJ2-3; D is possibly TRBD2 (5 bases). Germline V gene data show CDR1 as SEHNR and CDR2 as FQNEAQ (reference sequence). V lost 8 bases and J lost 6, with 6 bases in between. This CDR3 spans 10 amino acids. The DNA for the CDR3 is TGTGCCAGCGGCGGGGATACGCAGTATTTT. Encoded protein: CASGGDTQYF.

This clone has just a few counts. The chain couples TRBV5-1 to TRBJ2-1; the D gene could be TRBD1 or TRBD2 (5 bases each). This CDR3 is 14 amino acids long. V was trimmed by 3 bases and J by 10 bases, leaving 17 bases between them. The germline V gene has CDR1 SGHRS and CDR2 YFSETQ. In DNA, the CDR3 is TGCGCCAGCAGCTCGACACCGGGACCAATGGAGCAGTTCTTC. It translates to CASSSTPGPMEQFF.